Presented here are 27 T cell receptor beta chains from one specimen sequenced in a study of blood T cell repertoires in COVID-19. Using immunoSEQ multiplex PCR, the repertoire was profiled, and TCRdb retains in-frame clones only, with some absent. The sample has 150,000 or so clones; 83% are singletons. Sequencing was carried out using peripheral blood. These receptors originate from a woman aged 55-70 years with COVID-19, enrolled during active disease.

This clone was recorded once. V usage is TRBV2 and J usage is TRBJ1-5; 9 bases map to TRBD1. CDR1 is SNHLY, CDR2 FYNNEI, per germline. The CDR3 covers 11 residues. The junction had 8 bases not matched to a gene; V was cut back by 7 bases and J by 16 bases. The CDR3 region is CASTSGTGIHF. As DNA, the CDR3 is TGTGCCAGCACCTCCGGGACAGGGATACATTTT. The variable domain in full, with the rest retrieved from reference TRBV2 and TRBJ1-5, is EPEVTQTPSHQVTQMGQEVILRCVPISNHLYFYWYRQILGQKVEFLVSFYNNEISEKSEIFDDQFSVERPDGSNFTLKIRSTKLEDSAMYFCASTSGTGIHFGDGTRLSIL.

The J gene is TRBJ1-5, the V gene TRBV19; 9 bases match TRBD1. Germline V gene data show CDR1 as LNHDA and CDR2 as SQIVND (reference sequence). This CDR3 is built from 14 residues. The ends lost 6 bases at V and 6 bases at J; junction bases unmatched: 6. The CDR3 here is CASRPGQGSQPQHF. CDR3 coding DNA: TGTGCCAGTAGGCCGGGACAGGGTAGTCAGCCCCAGCATTTT.

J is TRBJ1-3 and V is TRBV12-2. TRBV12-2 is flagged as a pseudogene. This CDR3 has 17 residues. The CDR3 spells CASRLATQARPGNTIYF. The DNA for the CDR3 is TGTGCAAGTCGCTTAGCCACTCAAGCGCGGCCTGGAAACACCATATATTTT.

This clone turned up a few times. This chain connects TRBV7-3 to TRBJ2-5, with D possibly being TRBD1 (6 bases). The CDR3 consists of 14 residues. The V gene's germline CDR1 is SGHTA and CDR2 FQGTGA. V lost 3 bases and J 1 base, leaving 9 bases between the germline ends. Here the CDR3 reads CASSLTGLQETQYF. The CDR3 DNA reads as TGTGCCAGCAGCTTGACAGGCCTCCAAGAGACCCAGTACTTC. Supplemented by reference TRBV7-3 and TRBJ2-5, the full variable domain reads GAGVSQTPSNKVTEKGKYVELRCDPISGHTALYWYRQSLGQGPEFLIYFQGTGAADDSGLPNDRFFAVRPEGSVSTLKIQRTERGDSAVYLCASSLTGLQETQYFGPGTRLLVL.

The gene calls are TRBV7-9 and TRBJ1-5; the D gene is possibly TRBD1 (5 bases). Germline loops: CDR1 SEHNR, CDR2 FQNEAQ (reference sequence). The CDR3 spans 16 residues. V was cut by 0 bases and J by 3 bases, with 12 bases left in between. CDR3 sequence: CASSLASGGANQPQHF. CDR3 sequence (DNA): TGTGCCAGCAGCTTAGCGTCGGGAGGGGCCAATCAGCCCCAGCATTTT.

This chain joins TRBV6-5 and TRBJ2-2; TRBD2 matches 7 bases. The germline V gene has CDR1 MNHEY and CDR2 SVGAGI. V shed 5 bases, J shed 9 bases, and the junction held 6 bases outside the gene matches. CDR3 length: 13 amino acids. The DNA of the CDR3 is TGTGCCAGCAGTAGCCAGGGAGGGTGGGAGCTGTTTTTT. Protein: CASSSQGGWELFF.

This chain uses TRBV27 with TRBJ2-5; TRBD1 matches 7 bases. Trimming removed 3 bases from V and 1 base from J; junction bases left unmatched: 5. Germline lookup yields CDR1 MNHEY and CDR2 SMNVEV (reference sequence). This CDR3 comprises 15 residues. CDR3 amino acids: CASSFSAGGQETQYF. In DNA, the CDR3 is TGTGCCAGCAGTTTCTCGGCAGGGGGCCAAGAGACCCAGTACTTC.

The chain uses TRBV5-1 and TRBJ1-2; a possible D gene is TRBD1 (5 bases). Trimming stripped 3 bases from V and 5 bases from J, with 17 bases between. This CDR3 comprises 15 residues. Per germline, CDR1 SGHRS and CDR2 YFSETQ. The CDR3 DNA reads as TGCGCCAGCAGCTGGACGACAGATTTTGTATATGGCTACACCTTC. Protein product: CASSWTTDFVYGYTF.

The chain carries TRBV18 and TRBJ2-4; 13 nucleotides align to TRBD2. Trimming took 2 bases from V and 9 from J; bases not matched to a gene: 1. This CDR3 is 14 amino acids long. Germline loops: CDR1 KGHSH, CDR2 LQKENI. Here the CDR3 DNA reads TGTGCCAGCTCACCAAGGACTAGCGGGAGCATTCAGTACTTC. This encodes CASSPRTSGSIQYF.

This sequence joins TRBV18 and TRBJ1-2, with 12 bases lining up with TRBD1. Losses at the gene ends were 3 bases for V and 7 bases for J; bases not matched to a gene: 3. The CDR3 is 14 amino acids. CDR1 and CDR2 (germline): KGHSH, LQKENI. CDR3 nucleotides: TGTGCCAGCTCACCCGGGACAGGGGGCTTTGGCTACACCTTC. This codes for CASSPGTGGFGYTF.

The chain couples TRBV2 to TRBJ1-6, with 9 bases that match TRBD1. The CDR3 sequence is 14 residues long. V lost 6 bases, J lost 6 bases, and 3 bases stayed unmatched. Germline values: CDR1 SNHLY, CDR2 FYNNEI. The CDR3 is CASSGDRANSPLHF. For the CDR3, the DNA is TGTGCCAGCAGCGGGGACAGGGCTAATTCACCCCTCCACTTT. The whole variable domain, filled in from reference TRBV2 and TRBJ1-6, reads EPEVTQTPSHQVTQMGQEVILRCVPISNHLYFYWYRQILGQKVEFLVSFYNNEISEKSEIFDDQFSVERPDGSNFTLKIRSTKLEDSAMYFCASSGDRANSPLHFGNGTRLTVT.

As DNA, the CDR3 is TGTGCCAGCAGGTACGGGGGTCACGGCTACAATGAGCAGTTCTTC. Translation gives CASRYGGHGYNEQFF. The chain joins TRBV7-2 to TRBJ2-1; D possibly corresponds to TRBD2 (6 bases). V was shortened by 6 bases and J by 3 bases, with 15 bases between the two germline ends. The CDR3 has 15 amino acids. Germline V CDR1 and CDR2: SGHTA, FQGNSA.

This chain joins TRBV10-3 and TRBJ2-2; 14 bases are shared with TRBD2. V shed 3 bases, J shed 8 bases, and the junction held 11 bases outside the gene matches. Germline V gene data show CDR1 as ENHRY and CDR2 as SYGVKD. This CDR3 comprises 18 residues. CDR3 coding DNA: TGTGCCATCAGTGATCCCGGGACTAGCGGGGGTCTCGGAGGGGAGCTGTTTTTT. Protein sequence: CAISDPGTSGGLGGELFF.

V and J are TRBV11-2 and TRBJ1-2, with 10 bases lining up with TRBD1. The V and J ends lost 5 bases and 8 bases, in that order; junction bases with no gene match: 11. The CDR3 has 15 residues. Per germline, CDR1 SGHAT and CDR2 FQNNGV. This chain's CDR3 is CASSDKDRGVRGYTF. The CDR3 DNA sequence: TGTGCCAGCAGCGATAAGGACAGGGGGGTTAGAGGCTACACCTTC. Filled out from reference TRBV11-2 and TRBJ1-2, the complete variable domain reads EAGVAQSPRYKIIEKRQSVAFWCNPISGHATLYWYQQILGQGPKLLIQFQNNGVVDDSQLPKDRFSAERLKGVDSTLKIQPAKLEDSAVYLCASSDKDRGVRGYTFGSGTRLTVV.

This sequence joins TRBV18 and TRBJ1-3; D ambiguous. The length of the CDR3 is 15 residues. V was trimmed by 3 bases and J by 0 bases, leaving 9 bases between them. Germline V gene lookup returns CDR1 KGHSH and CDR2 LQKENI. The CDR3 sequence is CASSPNTVSGNTIYF. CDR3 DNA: TGTGCCAGCTCACCCAATACTGTCTCTGGAAACACCATATATTTT.

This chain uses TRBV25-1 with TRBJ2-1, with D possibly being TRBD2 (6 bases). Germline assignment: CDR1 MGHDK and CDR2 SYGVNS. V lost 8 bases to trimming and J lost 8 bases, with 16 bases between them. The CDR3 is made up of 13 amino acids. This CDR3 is CASWWGPGDEQFF. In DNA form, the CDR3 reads TGTGCCAGCTGGTGGGGTCCGGGGGATGAGCAGTTCTTC. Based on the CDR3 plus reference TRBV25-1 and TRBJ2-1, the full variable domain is EADIYQTPRYLVIGTGKKITLECSQTMGHDKMYWYQQDPGMELHLIHYSYGVNSTEKGDLSSESTVSRIRTEHFPLTLESARPSHTSQYLCASWWGPGDEQFFGPGTRLTVL.

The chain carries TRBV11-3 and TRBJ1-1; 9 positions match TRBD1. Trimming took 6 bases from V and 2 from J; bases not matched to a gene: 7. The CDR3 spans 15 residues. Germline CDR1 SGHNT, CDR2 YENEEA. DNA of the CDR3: TGTGCCAGCAGTTCCGGGACAGGGAAAAACACTGAAGCTTTCTTT. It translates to CASSSGTGKNTEAFF.

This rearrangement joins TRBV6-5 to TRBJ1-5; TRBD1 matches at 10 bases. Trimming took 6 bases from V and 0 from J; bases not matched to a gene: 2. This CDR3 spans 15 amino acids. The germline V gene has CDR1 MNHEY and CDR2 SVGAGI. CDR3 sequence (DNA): TGTGCCAGCAGAGGGACAGGGGTTAGCAATCAGCCCCAGCATTTT. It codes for CASRGTGVSNQPQHF.

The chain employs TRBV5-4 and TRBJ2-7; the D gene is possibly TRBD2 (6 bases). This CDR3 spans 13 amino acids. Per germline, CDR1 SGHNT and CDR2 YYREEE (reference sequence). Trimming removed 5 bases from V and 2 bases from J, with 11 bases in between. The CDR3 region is CASSSGPAYEQYF. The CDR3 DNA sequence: TGTGCCAGCAGTAGCGGTCCTGCCTACGAGCAGTACTTC.

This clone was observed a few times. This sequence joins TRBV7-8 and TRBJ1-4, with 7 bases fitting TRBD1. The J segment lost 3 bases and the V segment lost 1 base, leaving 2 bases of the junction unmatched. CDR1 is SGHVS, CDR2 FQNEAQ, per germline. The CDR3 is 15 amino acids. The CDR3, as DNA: TGTGCCAGCAGCTTAGGCGGGACAGCTAATGAAAAACTGTTTTTT. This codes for CASSLGGTANEKLFF.

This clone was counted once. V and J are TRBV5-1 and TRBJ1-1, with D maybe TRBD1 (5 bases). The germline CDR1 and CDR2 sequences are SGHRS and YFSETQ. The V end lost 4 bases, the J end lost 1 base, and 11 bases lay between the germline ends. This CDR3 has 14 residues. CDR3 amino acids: CASSRGDENTEAFF. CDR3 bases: TGCGCCAGCAGCCGGGGGGACGAGAACACTGAAGCTTTCTTT.

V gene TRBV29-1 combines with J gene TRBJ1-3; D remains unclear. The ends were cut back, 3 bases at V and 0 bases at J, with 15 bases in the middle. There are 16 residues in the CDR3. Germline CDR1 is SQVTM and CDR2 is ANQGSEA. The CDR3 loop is CSVDLREPFSGNTIYF. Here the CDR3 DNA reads TGCAGCGTTGATCTTCGGGAGCCCTTCTCTGGAAACACCATATATTTT.

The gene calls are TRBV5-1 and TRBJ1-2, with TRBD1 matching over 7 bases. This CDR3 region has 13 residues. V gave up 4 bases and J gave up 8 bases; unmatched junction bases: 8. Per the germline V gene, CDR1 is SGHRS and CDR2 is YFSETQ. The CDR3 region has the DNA TGCGCCAGCAGCCCCGACAGGGTAAAAGGCTACACCTTC. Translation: CASSPDRVKGYTF.

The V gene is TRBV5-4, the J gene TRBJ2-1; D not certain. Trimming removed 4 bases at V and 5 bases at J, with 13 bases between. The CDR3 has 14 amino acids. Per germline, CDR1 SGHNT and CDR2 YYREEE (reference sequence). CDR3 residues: CASSHISRNNEQFF. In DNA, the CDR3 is TGTGCCAGCAGCCATATTAGCAGAAACAATGAGCAGTTCTTC.

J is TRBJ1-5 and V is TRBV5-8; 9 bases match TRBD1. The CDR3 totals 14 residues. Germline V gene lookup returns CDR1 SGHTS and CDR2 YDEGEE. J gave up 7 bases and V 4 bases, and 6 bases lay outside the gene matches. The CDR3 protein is CASSLGQGGQPQHF. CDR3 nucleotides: TGTGCCAGCAGCCTGGGACAGGGAGGACAGCCCCAGCATTTT.

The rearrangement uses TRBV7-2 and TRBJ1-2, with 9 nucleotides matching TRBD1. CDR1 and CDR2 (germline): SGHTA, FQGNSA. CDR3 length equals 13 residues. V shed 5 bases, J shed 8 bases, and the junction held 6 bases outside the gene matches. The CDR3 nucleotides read TGTGCCAGCAGCGCGTCTACAGGGGGCGGCTACACCTTC. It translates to CASSASTGGGYTF.

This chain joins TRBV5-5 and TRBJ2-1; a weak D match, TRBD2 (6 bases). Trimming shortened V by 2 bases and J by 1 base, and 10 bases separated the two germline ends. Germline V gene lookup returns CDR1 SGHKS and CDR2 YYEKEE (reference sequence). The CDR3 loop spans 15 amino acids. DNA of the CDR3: TGTGCCAGCAGCTTCGCGGGGTCTTCCTACAATGAGCAGTTCTTC. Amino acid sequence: CASSFAGSSYNEQFF.